Described below is a single T cell receptor (beta chain) sequence and its context. J was trimmed by 1 base and V by 5 bases; bases with no gene match: 8. CDR1 and CDR2 from the germline V gene are SGHTA and FQGTGA. The CDR3 loop spans 16 amino acids. Produced via immunoSEQ multiplex PCR; TCRdb's table is partial and in-frame only. The sample carries under 100,000 clones, 90% to 98% recorded once. The record originates from a study of technical replicates of blood from several donors. The chain uses TRBV7-3 and TRBJ2-7; TRBD2 aligns across 10 bases. The sequence was collected from a human donor in good health. Sequencing was done on a sample of T cells isolated from PBMCs. This CDR3 is CASSLGASGSSYEQYF. The DNA of the CDR3 is TGTGCCAGCAGCCTAGGGGCTAGCGGGAGTTCCTACGAGCAGTACTTC. Filled out from reference TRBV7-3 and TRBJ2-7, the complete variable domain reads GAGVSQTPSNKVTEKGKYVELRCDPISGHTALYWYRQSLGQGPEFLIYFQGTGAADDSGLPNDRFFAVRPEGSVSTLKIQRTERGDSAVYLCASSLGASGSSYEQYFGPGTRLTVT.